A single sample gave rise to the 23 T cell receptor beta chains below, sequenced in a study of siplizumab effects on memory and regulatory T cells. Sequenced by immunoSEQ multiplex PCR; TCRdb stores in-frame clones only, minus some. In the table there are 18,000 or so clones, approximately 46% of which are singletons. Cells that made up the mixed lymphocyte reaction were cocultured at 37°C for 6 to 7 days. Their specific antigens are unknown. Source material: CFSE-low (dividing) CD4+ T cells sorted from an allogeneic mixed lymphocyte reaction. The origin of the receptors is a human donor in good health; the cells came from an allogeneic mixed lymphocyte reaction.

This clone was found once. The chain recombines TRBV7-6 with TRBJ2-1; D ambiguous. CDR3 length: 18 amino acids. Germline CDR1 reads SGHVS; CDR2 reads FNYEAQ. Trimming left V 0 bases short and J 0 bases short, with 15 bases between. CDR3 nucleotides: TGTGCCAGCAGCTTAGCCGGCTCCACAATGAGCTCCTACAATGAGCAGTTCTTC. This translates into CASSLAGSTMSSYNEQFF.

The chain is built from TRBV18 and TRBJ2-5; unclear D gene. Germline CDR1 KGHSH, CDR2 LQKENI. The CDR3 covers 12 residues. V lost 4 bases and J 0 bases, leaving 3 bases between the germline ends. The CDR3 nucleotides read TGTGCCAGCTCACGTTACCAAGAGACCCAGTACTTC. Translating gives CASSRYQETQYF.

This chain links TRBV30 with TRBJ1-5; D remains unclear. V dropped 0 bases and J dropped 0 bases, with 3 bases sitting between them. CDR3 length: 13 residues. The germline gives CDR1 GTSNPN, CDR2 SVGIG (reference sequence). In DNA, the CDR3 is TGTGCCTGGAGTGTACGTAGCAATCAGCCCCAGCATTTT. Translating it yields CAWSVRSNQPQHF. The whole variable domain, filled in from reference TRBV30 and TRBJ1-5, reads SQTIHQWPATLVQPVGSPLSLECTVEGTSNPNLYWYRQAAGRGLQLLFYSVGIGQISSEVPQNLSASRPQDRQFILSSKKLLLSDSGFYLCAWSVRSNQPQHFGDGTRLSIL.

The chain recombines TRBV12-5 with TRBJ2-7; 7 bases line up with TRBD2. V gave up 7 bases and J gave up 0 bases; unmatched junction bases: 12. Germline CDR1 reads LGHNT; CDR2 reads FRNRAP. This CDR3 is 16 amino acids long. Here the CDR3 reads CASALQITSDSYEQYF. The CDR3, as DNA: TGTGCTAGTGCCCTGCAAATAACTAGCGACTCCTACGAGCAGTACTTC.

This clone occurred once. The gene calls are TRBV7-2 and TRBJ2-3; tentatively, D is TRBD1 (6 bases). V lost 2 bases to trimming and J lost 1 base, with 7 bases between them. Germline V gene data show CDR1 as SGHTA and CDR2 as FQGNSA. CDR3 size: 14 residues. CDR3 in DNA: TGTGCCAGCAGCTTAAGGACAGGCACAGATACGCAGTATTTT. It is translated as CASSLRTGTDTQYF.

The chain is built from TRBV5-4 and TRBJ2-3; D gene ambiguous. The V gene's germline CDR1 is SGHNT and CDR2 YYREEE (reference sequence). The CDR3 runs to 13 residues. Trimming left V 0 bases short and J 4 bases short, with 6 bases between. Here the CDR3 reads CASSLDSSDTQYF. CDR3 DNA: TGTGCCAGCAGCTTGGACAGCTCAGATACGCAGTATTTT.

The chain employs TRBV9 and TRBJ2-1; 7 nucleotides match TRBD1. CDR1 and CDR2 from the germline V gene are SGDLS and YYNGEE. The CDR3 loop spans 12 amino acids. V lost 7 bases and J lost 11; bases outside the gene matches: 9. CDR3 sequence (DNA): TGTGCCAGCGAGGGGGACAGCCGAAAGCAGTTCTTC. It yields the protein CASEGDSRKQFF.

This chain connects TRBV7-2 to TRBJ2-2; D not certain. CDR1 SGHTA and CDR2 FQGNSA come from the germline V gene. The CDR3 has 15 residues. Deletions cut 0 bases from V and 4 bases from J, with 9 bases between. The CDR3 reads CASSLAGSPTGELFF. The CDR3 coding sequence is TGTGCCAGCAGCTTAGCGGGGTCCCCCACCGGGGAGCTGTTTTTT.

This clone has just a few counts. This chain connects TRBV5-1 to TRBJ2-1; TRBD2 matches at 11 bases. This CDR3 has 16 residues. Germline trimming cut 1 base from V and 5 bases from J; bases unmatched to any gene: 5. Germline lookup yields CDR1 SGHRS and CDR2 YFSETQ. The CDR3 sequence: CASSLSTSGNHNEQFF. DNA for the CDR3: TGCGCCAGCAGCTTGTCGACTAGCGGGAACCACAATGAGCAGTTCTTC. The full variable domain, rest sourced from reference TRBV5-1 and TRBJ2-1, is KAGVTQTPRYLIKTRGQQVTLSCSPISGHRSVSWYQQTPGQGLQFLFEYFSETQRNKGNFPGRFSGRQFSNSRSEMNVSTLELGDSALYLCASSLSTSGNHNEQFFGPGTRLTVL.

This clone has just a few counts. The chain links TRBV4-1 to TRBJ2-7; 7 positions match TRBD2. V lost 3 bases to trimming and J lost 4 bases; unmatched junction nucleotides: 9. Germline V gene lookup returns CDR1 MGHRA and CDR2 YSYEKL. The CDR3 loop spans 15 amino acids. The CDR3 protein is CASSQGYGGSYEQYF. The CDR3 DNA is TGCGCCAGCAGCCAGGGTTACGGGGGGAGTTACGAGCAGTACTTC.

This clone was found a few times. The chain carries TRBV7-2 and TRBJ2-5; a possible D gene is TRBD2 (6 bases). The V end lost 5 bases, the J end lost 4 bases, and 20 bases lay between the germline ends. The CDR3 contains 16 residues. The germline V gene has CDR1 SGHTA and CDR2 FQGNSA. Here the CDR3 DNA reads TGTGCCAGCAGCAACCAACGGGGAGGTATAGGAGAGACCCAGTACTTC. Its protein is CASSNQRGGIGETQYF.

The V and J genes are TRBV9 and TRBJ2-3; 8 positions agree with TRBD2. The trim removed 2 bases at V and 6 bases at J, leaving 8 bases unmatched. The CDR3 has 15 residues. From germline, CDR1 is SGDLS and CDR2 YYNGEE. The CDR3 DNA is TGTGCCAGCAGCGTCGCGGGGGCGGGGGGCGATACGCAGTATTTT. This encodes CASSVAGAGGDTQYF.

The chain uses TRBV9 and TRBJ2-4; D may be TRBD2 (6 bases). Deletions cut 0 bases from V and 8 bases from J, with 9 bases between. CDR3 size: 13 residues. CDR1 and CDR2 (germline): SGDLS, YYNGEE. The CDR3 spells CASSVDGGDIQYF. CDR3 DNA sequence: TGTGCCAGCAGCGTAGACGGGGGAGACATTCAGTACTTC.

The chain employs TRBV5-1 and TRBJ2-7, with 13 nucleotides matching TRBD2. Germline V lookup: CDR1 SGHRS, CDR2 YFSETQ. Trimming at V came to 0 bases and at J to 5 bases, leaving 5 bases not matched to a gene. The CDR3 totals 16 residues. The CDR3, as DNA: TGCGCCAGCAGCTTGGAAGGACTAGCGGGGGTCGACGAGCAGTACTTC. Its translation: CASSLEGLAGVDEQYF.

This clone is medium-sized within its sample. The chain links TRBV5-1 to TRBJ2-5; D may be TRBD1 (7 bases). Per the germline V gene, CDR1 is SGHRS and CDR2 is YFSETQ. Trimming removed 6 bases from V and 9 bases from J, with 21 bases in between. The CDR3 loop spans 14 amino acids. CDR3 DNA sequence: TGCGCCAGCAACCTGGGAGGACAGGTCACGTCCCAGTACTTC. The encoded protein is CASNLGGQVTSQYF.

In this sample, this clone turned up once. V is TRBV6-9 and J is TRBJ2-7; D unresolved. CDR3 length: 15 residues. The V end was cut by 3 bases, the J end by 2 bases, with 14 bases between. Looked up from germline, CDR1 is MNHGY and CDR2 is SVAAGI. This chain's CDR3 is CASSYGGMGTYEQYF. Here the CDR3 DNA reads TGTGCCAGCAGTTACGGTGGGATGGGGACCTACGAGCAGTACTTC.

This chain connects TRBV4-2 to TRBJ2-1; 9 positions agree with TRBD2. Germline CDR1 reads LGHNA; CDR2 reads YNFKEQ. CDR3 length: 16 amino acids. The trim removed 0 bases at V and 7 bases at J, leaving 7 bases unmatched. The CDR3 region has the DNA TGTGCCAGCAGCCAAGAGCGGGCGGGGGGGCTTAATGAGCAGTTCTTC. Translation gives CASSQERAGGLNEQFF.

This chain uses TRBV7-2 with TRBJ2-7; D not resolved. CDR3 size: 12 residues. Trimming shortened V by 2 bases and J by 6 bases, and 8 bases separated the two germline ends. Germline CDR1 and CDR2: SGHTA and FQGNSA. The CDR3 here is CASSLRGGEQYF. In nucleotides, the CDR3 is TGTGCCAGCAGCTTAAGAGGTGGCGAGCAGTACTTC.

The chain employs TRBV7-2 and TRBJ2-7; D not certain. The CDR3 extends over 13 amino acids. Per germline, CDR1 SGHTA and CDR2 FQGNSA. Trimming shortened V by 1 base and J by 4 bases, and 8 bases separated the two germline ends. In DNA form, the CDR3 reads TGTGCCAGCAGCTTAGAGAGGTTGTACGAGCAGTACTTC. Residues: CASSLERLYEQYF. Complete variable domain (other parts from reference TRBV7-2 and TRBJ2-7): GAGVSQSPSNKVTEKGKDVELRCDPISGHTALYWYRQSLGQGLEFLIYFQGNSAPDKSGLPSDRFSAERTGGSVSTLTIQRTQQEDSAVYLCASSLERLYEQYFGPGTRLTVT.

The chain joins TRBV9 to TRBJ1-2; the match to TRBD1 covers 7 bases. Germline CDR1 SGDLS, CDR2 YYNGEE. This CDR3 comprises 14 residues. The J segment lost 5 bases and the V segment lost 4 bases, leaving 8 bases of the junction unmatched. CDR3 in DNA: TGTGCCAGCAGCCAAACGGGACAGAGTTATGGCTACACCTTC. Its protein is CASSQTGQSYGYTF.

As concerns this clone: A much larger clone differs by one base, so this may be a read error. Other DNA sequences of this sample code for an identical CDR3. This rearrangement joins TRBV10-3 to TRBJ2-1; the match to TRBD1 covers 8 bases. This CDR3 is built from 13 residues. The germline V gene has CDR1 ENHRY and CDR2 SYGVKD. The V gene end was trimmed by 8 bases and the J gene end by 4 bases; junction bases not matched to a gene: 4. The CDR3 loop reads CAIRGTGYNEQFF. The CDR3 bases are TGTGCCATCCGAGGGACAGGATACAATGAGCAGTTCTTC.

This chain joins TRBV5-1 and TRBJ1-4; unclear D gene. Germline CDR1 and CDR2: SGHRS and YFSETQ. Deletions cut 4 bases from V and 4 bases from J, with 11 bases between. The CDR3 is 14 amino acids. CDR3 nucleotides: TGCGCCAGCAGCAAAGGGTCGGGTAATGAAAAACTGTTTTTT. It yields the protein CASSKGSGNEKLFF.

This chain links TRBV6-5 with TRBJ2-5; D unresolved. The CDR3 is made up of 14 amino acids. CDR1 and CDR2 from the germline V gene are MNHEY and SVGAGI. V was shortened by 0 bases and J by 1 base, with 6 bases between the two germline ends. CDR3 loop: CASSYSWSQETQYF. DNA of the CDR3: TGTGCCAGCAGTTACTCTTGGAGCCAAGAGACCCAGTACTTC.